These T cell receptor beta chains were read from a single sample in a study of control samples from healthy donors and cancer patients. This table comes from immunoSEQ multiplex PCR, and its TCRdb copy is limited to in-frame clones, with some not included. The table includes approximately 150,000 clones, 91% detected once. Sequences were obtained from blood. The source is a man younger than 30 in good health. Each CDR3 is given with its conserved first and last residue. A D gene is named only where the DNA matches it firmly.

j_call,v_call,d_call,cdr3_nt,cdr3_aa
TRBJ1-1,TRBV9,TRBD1,TGTGCCAGCAGCGTCGGACAGGGGGTGAACACTGAAGCTTTCTTT,CASSVGQGVNTEAFF
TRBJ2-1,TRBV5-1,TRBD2,TGCGCCAGCAGCCCCCTAAACCCGGGGGGTGAGCAGTTCTTC,CASSPLNPGGEQFF
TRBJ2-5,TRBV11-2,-,TGTGCCAGCAGCCCCCGGGTAGCACAAGAGACCCAGTACTTC,CASSPRVAQETQYF
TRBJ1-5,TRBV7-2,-,TGTGCCAGCAGCTTCGTTAGTAATCAGCCCCAGCATTTT,CASSFVSNQPQHF
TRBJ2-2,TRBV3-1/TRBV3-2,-,TGTGCCAGCAGCCAAGAGGCTAGTAGGTTCGCCGGGGAGCTGTTTTTT,CASSQEASRFAGELFF
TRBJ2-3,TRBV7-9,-,TGTGCCAGCAGCGACCGGGACCCTACAGATACGCAGTATTTT,CASSDRDPTDTQYF
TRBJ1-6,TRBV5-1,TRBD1,TGCGCCAGCAGCCGGACAGGGGAAAATAATTCACCCCTCCACTTT,CASSRTGENNSPLHF
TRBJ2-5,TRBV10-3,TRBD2,TGTGCCATCAGGGGACTAGCAGGCGAGACCCAGTACTTC,CAIRGLAGETQYF
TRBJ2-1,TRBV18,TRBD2,TGTGCCAGCTCACAACTGGTAGCGGGGGGGCGAACGAATGAGCAGTTCTTC,CASSQLVAGGRTNEQFF
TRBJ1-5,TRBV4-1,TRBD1,TGCGCCAGCAGCCAGACAGGGGGCAATCAGCCCCAGCATTTT,CASSQTGGNQPQHF
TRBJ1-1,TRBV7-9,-,TGTGCCAGCAGCTTTAGTGGCCGGAACACTGAAGCTTTCTTT,CASSFSGRNTEAFF
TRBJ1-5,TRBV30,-,TGTGCCTGGAGTGTAATCGGGGGCAATCAGCCCCAGCATTTT,CAWSVIGGNQPQHF
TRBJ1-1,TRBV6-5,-,TGTGCCAGCCGAATAGAGGGGGGGAAGAACACTGAAGCTTTCTTT,CASRIEGGKNTEAFF